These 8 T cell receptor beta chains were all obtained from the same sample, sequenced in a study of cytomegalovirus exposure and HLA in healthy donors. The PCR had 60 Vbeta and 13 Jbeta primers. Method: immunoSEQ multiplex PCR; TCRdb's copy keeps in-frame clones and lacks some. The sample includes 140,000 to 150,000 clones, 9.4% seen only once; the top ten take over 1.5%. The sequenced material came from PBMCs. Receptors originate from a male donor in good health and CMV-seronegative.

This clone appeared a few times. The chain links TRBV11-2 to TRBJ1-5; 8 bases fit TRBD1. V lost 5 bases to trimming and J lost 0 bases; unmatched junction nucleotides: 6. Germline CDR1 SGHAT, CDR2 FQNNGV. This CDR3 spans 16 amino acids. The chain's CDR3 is CASSPTTGDSNQPQHF. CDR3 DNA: TGTGCCAGCAGCCCCACGACAGGGGATAGCAATCAGCCCCAGCATTTT.

CDR3 nucleotides: TGCAGCGTCCTCCGCGCCACTACTGAAGCTTTCTTT. This translates into CSVLRATTEAFF. The chain employs TRBV29-1 and TRBJ1-1; no definite D call. The CDR3 spans 12 residues. Between the trimmed V and J ends, which lost 6 bases and 5 bases, there was a span of 13 bases. From germline, CDR1 is SQVTM and CDR2 ANQGSEA.

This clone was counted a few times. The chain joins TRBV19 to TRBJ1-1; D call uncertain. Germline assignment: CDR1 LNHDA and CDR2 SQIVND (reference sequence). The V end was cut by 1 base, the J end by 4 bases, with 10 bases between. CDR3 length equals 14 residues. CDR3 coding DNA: TGTGCCAGTAGTATAGGAGGGCTGGGCACTGAAGCTTTCTTT. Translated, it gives CASSIGGLGTEAFF.

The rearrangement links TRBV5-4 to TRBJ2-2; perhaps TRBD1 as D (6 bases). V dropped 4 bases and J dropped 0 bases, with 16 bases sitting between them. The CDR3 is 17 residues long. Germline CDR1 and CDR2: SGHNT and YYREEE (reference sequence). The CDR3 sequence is CASSLPRGTTNTGELFF. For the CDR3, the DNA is TGTGCCAGCAGCCTCCCGAGGGGGACAACGAACACCGGGGAGCTGTTTTTT.

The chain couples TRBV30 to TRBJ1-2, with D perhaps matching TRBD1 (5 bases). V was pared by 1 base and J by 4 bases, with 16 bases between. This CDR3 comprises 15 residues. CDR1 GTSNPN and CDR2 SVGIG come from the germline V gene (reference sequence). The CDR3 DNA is TGTGCCTGGAGTGAAGGAGTAAGGGGTATCTATGGCTACACCTTC. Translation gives CAWSEGVRGIYGYTF.

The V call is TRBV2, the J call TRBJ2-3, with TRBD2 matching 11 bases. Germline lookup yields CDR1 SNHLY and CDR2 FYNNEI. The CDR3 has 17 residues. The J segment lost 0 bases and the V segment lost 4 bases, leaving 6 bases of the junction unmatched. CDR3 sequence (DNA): TGTGCCAGCAGTGTCTCTAGCGGGGGGACTAGCACAGATACGCAGTATTTT. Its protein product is CASSVSSGGTSTDTQYF. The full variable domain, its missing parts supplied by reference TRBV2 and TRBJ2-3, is EPEVTQTPSHQVTQMGQEVILRCVPISNHLYFYWYRQILGQKVEFLVSFYNNEISEKSEIFDDQFSVERPDGSNFTLKIRSTKLEDSAMYFCASSVSSGGTSTDTQYFGPGTRLTVL.

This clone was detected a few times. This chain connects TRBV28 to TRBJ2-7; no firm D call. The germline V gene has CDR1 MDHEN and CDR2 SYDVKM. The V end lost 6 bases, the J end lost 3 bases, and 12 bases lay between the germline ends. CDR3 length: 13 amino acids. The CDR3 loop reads CASSQTPDYEQYF. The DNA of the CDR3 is TGTGCCAGCAGCCAGACTCCCGACTACGAGCAGTACTTC.

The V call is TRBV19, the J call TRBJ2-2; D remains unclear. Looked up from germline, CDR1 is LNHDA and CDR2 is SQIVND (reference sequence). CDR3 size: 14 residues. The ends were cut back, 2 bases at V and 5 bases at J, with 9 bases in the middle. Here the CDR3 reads CASSISGRTGELFF. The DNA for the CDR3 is TGTGCCAGTAGTATATCAGGAAGAACCGGGGAGCTGTTTTTT.